The present entry profiles one TCR beta chain with its context. Antigen specificity is unknown. This sample was taken from a study of Tregs in tolerant kidney transplant recipients. Overall study findings and caveats: Biological reproducibility was not directly addressed, but technical replication error appeared minimal. Tregs expanded with activated donor B cells seemed most donor-specific.

Unstimulated regulatory T cells (CD4+CD25+CD127-), CD4+CD25- non-regulatory cells, CD4 and CD8 cells were FACS-sorted from thawed PBMCs. Data came from immunoSEQ multiplex PCR; TCRdb stores just in-frame clones and leaves some out. The data hold roughly 120,000 clones, with roughly nine tenths observed a single time. Germline V CDR1 and CDR2: SNHLY, FYNNEI. CDR3 length: 11 residues. The V and J ends lost 8 bases and 7 bases respectively, with 8 bases between them. The sample was CD4+ T cells from blood. The source of this sequence is a human donor in good health. The chain combines TRBV2 with TRBJ2-2; D is uncertain. The CDR3 loop is CASAADGELFF. The CDR3 nucleotides read TGTGCCAGCGCCGCGGACGGGGAGCTGTTTTTT.